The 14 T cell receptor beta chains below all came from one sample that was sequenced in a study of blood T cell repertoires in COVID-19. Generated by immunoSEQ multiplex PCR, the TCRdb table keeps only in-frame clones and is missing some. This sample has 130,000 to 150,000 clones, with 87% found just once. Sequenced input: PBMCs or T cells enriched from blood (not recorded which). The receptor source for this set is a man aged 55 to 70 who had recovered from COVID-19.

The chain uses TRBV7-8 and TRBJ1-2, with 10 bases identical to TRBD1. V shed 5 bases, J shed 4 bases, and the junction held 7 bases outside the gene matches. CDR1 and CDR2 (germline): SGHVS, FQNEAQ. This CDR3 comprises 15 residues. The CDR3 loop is CASSGDGTGAYGYTF. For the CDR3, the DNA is TGTGCCAGCAGCGGAGACGGGACAGGGGCCTATGGCTACACCTTC.

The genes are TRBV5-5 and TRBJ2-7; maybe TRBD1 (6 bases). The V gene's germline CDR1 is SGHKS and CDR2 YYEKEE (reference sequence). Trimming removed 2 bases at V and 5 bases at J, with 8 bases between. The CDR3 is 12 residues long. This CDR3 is CASSFPGDEQYF. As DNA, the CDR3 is TGTGCCAGCAGCTTTCCAGGGGACGAGCAGTACTTC.

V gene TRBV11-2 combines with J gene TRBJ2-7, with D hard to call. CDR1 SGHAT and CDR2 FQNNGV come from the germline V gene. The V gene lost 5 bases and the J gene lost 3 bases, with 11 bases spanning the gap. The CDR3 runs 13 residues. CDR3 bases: TGTGCCAGCAGCCCCAACACGCTCTACGAGCAGTACTTC. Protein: CASSPNTLYEQYF.

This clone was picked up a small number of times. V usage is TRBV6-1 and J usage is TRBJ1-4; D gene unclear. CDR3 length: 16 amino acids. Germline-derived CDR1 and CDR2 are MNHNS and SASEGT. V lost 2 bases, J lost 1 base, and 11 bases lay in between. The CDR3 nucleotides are TGTGCCAGCAGTGAACTAGGCGGTTTAACTAATGAAAAACTGTTTTTT. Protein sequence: CASSELGGLTNEKLFF.

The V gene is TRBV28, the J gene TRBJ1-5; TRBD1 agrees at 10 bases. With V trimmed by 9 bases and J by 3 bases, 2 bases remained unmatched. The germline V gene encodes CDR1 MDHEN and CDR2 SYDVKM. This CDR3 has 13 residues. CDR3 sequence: CASGTGANQPQHF. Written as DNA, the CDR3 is TGTGCCAGTGGGACAGGGGCCAATCAGCCCCAGCATTTT.

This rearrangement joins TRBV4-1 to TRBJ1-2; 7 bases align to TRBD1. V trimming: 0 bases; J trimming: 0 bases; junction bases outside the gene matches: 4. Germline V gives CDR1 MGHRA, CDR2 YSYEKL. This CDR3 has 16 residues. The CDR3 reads CASSQEWDSTNYGYTF. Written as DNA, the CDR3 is TGCGCCAGCAGCCAAGAGTGGGACAGCACTAACTATGGCTACACCTTC.

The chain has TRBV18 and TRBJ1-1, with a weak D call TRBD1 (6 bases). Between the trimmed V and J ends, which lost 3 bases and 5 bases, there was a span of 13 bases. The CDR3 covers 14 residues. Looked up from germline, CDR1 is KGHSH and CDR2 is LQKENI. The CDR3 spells CASSPGTGRTEAFF. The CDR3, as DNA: TGTGCCAGCTCACCGGGCACAGGGAGAACTGAAGCTTTCTTT.

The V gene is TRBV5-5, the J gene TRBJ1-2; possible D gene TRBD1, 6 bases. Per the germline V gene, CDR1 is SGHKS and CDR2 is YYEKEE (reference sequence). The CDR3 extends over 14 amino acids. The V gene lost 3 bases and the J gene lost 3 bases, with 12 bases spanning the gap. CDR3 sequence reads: CASSWGLQDYGYTF. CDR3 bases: TGTGCCAGCAGCTGGGGGCTTCAGGACTATGGCTACACCTTC.

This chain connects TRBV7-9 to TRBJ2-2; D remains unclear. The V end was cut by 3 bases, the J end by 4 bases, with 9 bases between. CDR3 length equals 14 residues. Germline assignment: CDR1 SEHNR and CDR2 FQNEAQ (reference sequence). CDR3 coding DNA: TGTGCCAGCAGCTTGGAACAGATCACCGGGGAGCTGTTTTTT. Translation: CASSLEQITGELFF.

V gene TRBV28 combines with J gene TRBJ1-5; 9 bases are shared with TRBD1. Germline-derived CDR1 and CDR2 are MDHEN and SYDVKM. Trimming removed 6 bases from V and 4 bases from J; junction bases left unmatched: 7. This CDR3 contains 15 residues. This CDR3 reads CASRGTGYGNQPQHF. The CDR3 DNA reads TGTGCCAGCAGGGGGACAGGGTACGGAAATCAGCCCCAGCATTTT.

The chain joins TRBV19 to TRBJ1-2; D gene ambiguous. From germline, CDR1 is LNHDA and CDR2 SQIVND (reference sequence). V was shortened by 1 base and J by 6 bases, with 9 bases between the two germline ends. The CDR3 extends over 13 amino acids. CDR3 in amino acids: CASSIGLFDGYTF. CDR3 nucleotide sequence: TGTGCCAGTAGTATAGGTCTTTTCGATGGCTACACCTTC.

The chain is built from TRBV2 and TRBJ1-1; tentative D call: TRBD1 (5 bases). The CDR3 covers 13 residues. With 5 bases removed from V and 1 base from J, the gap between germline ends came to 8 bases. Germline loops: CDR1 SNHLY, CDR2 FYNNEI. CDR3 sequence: CASSSDTNTEAFF. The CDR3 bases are TGTGCCAGCAGTTCGGACACGAACACTGAAGCTTTCTTT.

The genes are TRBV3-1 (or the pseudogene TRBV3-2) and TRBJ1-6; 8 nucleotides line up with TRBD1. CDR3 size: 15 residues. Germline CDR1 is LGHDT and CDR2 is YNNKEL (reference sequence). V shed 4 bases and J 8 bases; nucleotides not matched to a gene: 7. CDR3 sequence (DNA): TGTGCCAGCAGCCCTACCGGGACAGGAGATTCACCCCTCCACTTT. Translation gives CASSPTGTGDSPLHF.

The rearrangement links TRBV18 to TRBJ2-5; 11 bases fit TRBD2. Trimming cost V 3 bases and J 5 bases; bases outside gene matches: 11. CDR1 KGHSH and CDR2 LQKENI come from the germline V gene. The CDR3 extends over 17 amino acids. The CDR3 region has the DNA TGTGCCAGCTCACCGTTAGCTAGCGGGAGGCCTAAGGAGACCCAGTACTTC. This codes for CASSPLASGRPKETQYF.